This TCR beta chain was retrieved from a study of glioma-infiltrating T cells after dendritic cell vaccination. Study information: Patients received autologous tumor lysate-pulsed dendritic cell vaccination between about 2003 and 2013. The study, taken as a whole, reports: No direct clonality-survival link was found; a diverse polyclonal response may matter. Higher pretreatment TIL content predicted longer progression-free time and survival.

Repertoires were generated with immunoSEQ multiplex PCR, while TCRdb's copy carries only in-frame clones and drops some. The sample lists around 97,000 clones; 80% to 90% were seen once. The CDR3 contains 14 residues. The germline V and J ends were trimmed by 1 base and 7 bases, with 11 bases remaining between them. Germline CDR1 reads KGHSH; CDR2 reads LQKENI. PBMC sampling occurred before vaccination, two weeks after the third dose, and at progression. About this clone itself: Its antigen remains unknown.

This rearrangement joins TRBV18 to TRBJ1-5; D ambiguous. The source is a human donor with glioblastoma. Sample: blood, taken before dendritic cell vaccination. The CDR3 region has the DNA TGTGCCAGCTCACCACTTTCAGGTCTCCAGCCCCAGCATTTT. Its protein is CASSPLSGLQPQHF. Full variable domain (remainder filled in from reference TRBV18 and TRBJ1-5): NAGVMQNPRHLVRRRGQEARLRCSPMKGHSHVYWYRQLPEEGLKFMVYLQKENIIDESGMPKERFSAEFPKEGPSILRIQQVVRGDSAAYFCASSPLSGLQPQHFGDGTRLSIL.